Listed below are T cell receptor beta chains from one sample, sequenced in a study of blood T cells in healthy people across ages. TCRdb reanalysed the 5' RACE reads using MiXCR and keeps one entry per CDR3 protein. This table has about 800,000 distinct CDR3 sequences, 46% appearing once. Sequenced sample: blood. Receptor source: a man of 80 years or more in good health. Each CDR3 is given without its conserved first and last residue. Each record gives: CDR3 protein, D gene, J gene, V gene. A D gene is named only where the DNA matches it firmly.

ATTGRVSYNEQF	NA	TRBJ2-1	TRBV10-3
ASSLAPGGFYYNEQF	NA	TRBJ2-1	TRBV7-9
ASLLGWGSYGYT	NA	TRBJ1-2	TRBV12-3/TRBV12-4
ASSPGRYNEQF	NA	TRBJ2-1	TRBV7-3
ASRPRDVEGYGYT	NA	TRBJ1-2	TRBV27
ASRSTGGNYGYT	TRBD1	TRBJ1-2	TRBV12-3/TRBV12-4
ASSPDFHNEQY	NA	TRBJ2-5	TRBV7-8
ASSRAVGEQF	NA	TRBJ2-1	TRBV12-3/TRBV12-4
SARANQGRDNSPLH	NA	TRBJ1-6	TRBV20-1
ASSSLSAGGTDTQY	TRBD2	TRBJ2-3	TRBV5-5
ASSLAGVTSPLH	NA	TRBJ1-6	TRBV12-3/TRBV12-4
ASSNPRTVGEQY	NA	TRBJ2-7	TRBV5-1
ASSGGLAGTTDTQY	TRBD2	TRBJ2-3	TRBV2
ATEQGRLSGNTIY	TRBD1	TRBJ1-3	TRBV10-3
AWSPPFGGAALHGANVLT	NA	TRBJ2-6	TRBV30
ASTPSPGTDTQY	NA	TRBJ2-3	TRBV5-6
SGNADGSYEQY	NA	TRBJ2-7	TRBV20-1
ASSGLAGSYEQY	TRBD2	TRBJ2-7	TRBV12-3/TRBV12-4
ASSYSTGGRDAYEQY	TRBD2	TRBJ2-7	TRBV6-6
ASSSFAGWGWEQF	NA	TRBJ2-1	TRBV12-3/TRBV12-4
AISESGSGNQPQH	NA	TRBJ1-5	TRBV10-3
STVGGSYNEQF	NA	TRBJ2-1	TRBV29-1
ASSFTGRDMGEQY	NA	NA	TRBV11-2
SARKPGQHNTGELF	TRBD1	TRBJ2-2	TRBV20-1
ASSFAGGYT	NA	TRBJ1-2	TRBV5-6
ASSLGDSPQQETQY	NA	TRBJ2-5	TRBV11-2
ASSPDAGRHNEQF	NA	TRBJ2-1	TRBV4-3
SVLTGTARISTGTQY	NA	TRBJ2-3	TRBV29-1
ASSVAGTSGRGELF	TRBD2	TRBJ2-2	TRBV9
ASSLWDSVVLNYGYT	TRBD1	TRBJ1-2	TRBV7-2
ASSSRTSGRTDTQY	TRBD2	TRBJ2-3	TRBV7-2
ASSYSNTLPYEQY	NA	TRBJ2-7	TRBV6-5
ASSSRLPYEQY	NA	TRBJ2-7	TRBV2
ASSGTGTGEF	TRBD1	TRBJ2-1	TRBV6-5
AWSVPSSGMYGTQY	TRBD2	NA	TRBV30
AISEGLPDYGYT	NA	TRBJ1-2	TRBV10-3
ASSSTRTGGNQPQH	TRBD1	TRBJ1-5	TRBV28
ASSGGESSYNEQF	NA	TRBJ2-1	TRBV12-3/TRBV12-4
SAPAGSYEQY	NA	TRBJ2-7	TRBV20-1
ASSFWGRALETQY	TRBD2	TRBJ2-5	TRBV28
SAIITGQGTQY	NA	TRBJ2-5	TRBV20-1
SARGAPGTAKNYGYT	TRBD1	TRBJ1-2	TRBV20-1
ASSPSWGEDYGYT	NA	TRBJ1-2	TRBV7-2
ATSREDEKLF	NA	TRBJ1-4	TRBV15
ASSSLAGGRETQY	TRBD2	TRBJ2-5	TRBV7-6
ASSPTSGTSTDTQY	TRBD2	TRBJ2-3	TRBV10-2
ASSEQGAGSPLH	TRBD1	TRBJ1-6	TRBV2
AISPRESGDYEQY	NA	NA	TRBV10-3
ASSRQSPEQF	NA	TRBJ2-1	TRBV25-1
SARDSGGLSYEQY	NA	TRBJ2-7	TRBV20-1
ASSLRTGPPANYGYT	TRBD1	TRBJ1-2	TRBV7-2
ASSQDTGQNTEAF	NA	TRBJ1-1	TRBV4-3
ASSFPRTSDSYEQY	TRBD2	TRBJ2-7	TRBV28
ASTTSGDYNEQF	TRBD2	TRBJ2-1	TRBV25-1
AWSVTGKDSNQPQH	NA	TRBJ1-5	TRBV30